The next 21 T cell receptor beta chains were all read from a single sample in a study of blood T cell repertoires in COVID-19. Profiled with immunoSEQ multiplex PCR; TCRdb holds only in-frame clones, not every one. The sample includes some 350,000 clones, 88% seen only once; the top ten take around 5%. Sequencing was done on a sample of PBMCs or T cells enriched from blood (not recorded which). The receptors come from a man aged 25 to 40 who had recovered from COVID-19.

The V gene is TRBV2, the J gene TRBJ2-4; 7 positions agree with TRBD2. The junction had 0 bases not matched to a gene; V was cut back by 4 bases and J by 3 bases. Per germline, CDR1 SNHLY and CDR2 FYNNEI. This CDR3 has 13 amino acids. CDR3: CASSGEGKNIQYF. As DNA, the CDR3 is TGTGCCAGCAGTGGGGAGGGCAAAAACATTCAGTACTTC.

The gene calls are TRBV27 and TRBJ1-5, with 7 nucleotides matching TRBD1. Losses at the gene ends were 4 bases for V and 0 bases for J; bases not matched to a gene: 3. CDR1 is MNHEY and CDR2 is SMNVEV in the germline V gene (reference sequence). There are 15 residues in the CDR3. CDR3 region: CASSSQGTSNQPQHF. The CDR3, as DNA: TGTGCCAGCAGTTCACAGGGGACTAGCAATCAGCCCCAGCATTTT.

This chain joins TRBV6-4 and TRBJ2-3; D is unclear. The CDR3 spans 17 residues. The V end lost 0 bases, the J end lost 0 bases, and 13 bases lay between the germline ends. Germline lookup yields CDR1 MRHNA and CDR2 SNTAGT. The CDR3 protein is CASSDSSPPRSTDTQYF. DNA for the CDR3: TGTGCCAGCAGTGACTCGAGCCCCCCGAGGAGCACAGATACGCAGTATTTT.

The rearrangement links TRBV9 to TRBJ2-2; maybe TRBD2 (6 bases). Germline CDR1 SGDLS, CDR2 YYNGEE. CDR3 size: 17 residues. V dropped 0 bases and J dropped 0 bases, with 12 bases sitting between them. The CDR3 nucleotides are TGTGCCAGCAGCGTAGCTACCGGACTATCGAACACCGGGGAGCTGTTTTTT. Its protein is CASSVATGLSNTGELFF.

This clone has more than one count but fewer than ten. The chain uses TRBV5-6 and TRBJ2-1, with 9 bases aligning to TRBD1. Per germline, CDR1 SGHDT and CDR2 YYEEEE. After removal of 3 bases from V and 3 bases from J, the junction contained 7 bases not matched to a gene. The CDR3 spans 16 residues. The CDR3 is CASSWGDRGFYNEQFF. The CDR3, as DNA: TGTGCCAGCAGCTGGGGAGACAGGGGGTTCTACAATGAGCAGTTCTTC.

This rearrangement joins TRBV23-1 to TRBJ2-1; TRBD2 matches at 13 bases. TRBV23-1 has ORF status, its function being uncertain. With 6 bases clipped from V and 5 bases from J, the junction kept 4 bases outside the gene matches. The CDR3 extends over 15 amino acids. In DNA, the CDR3 is TGCGCCAGCAGAGCCGGGACTAGCGGGAACAATGAGCAGTTCTTC. It codes for CASRAGTSGNNEQFF.

The V and J genes are TRBV5-1 and TRBJ2-5; TRBD2 matches 15 bases. The length of the CDR3 is 18 residues. Germline trimming cut 2 bases from V and 5 bases from J; bases unmatched to any gene: 10. CDR1 is SGHRS and CDR2 is YFSETQ in the germline V gene. The CDR3 bases are TGCGCCAGCAGCTTCGCCGGGACTAGCGGGGGGCGCGGCGAGACCCAGTACTTC. Protein sequence: CASSFAGTSGGRGETQYF.

V gene TRBV12-3 or TRBV12-4 combines with J gene TRBJ2-3; TRBD2 is a possible D gene (5 bases). CDR3 size: 13 residues. V gave up 6 bases and J gave up 7 bases, with 14 bases separating them. CDR3 loop: CASSKGLSNTQYF. The CDR3 nucleotides read TGTGCCAGCAGCAAAGGACTCTCTAATACGCAGTATTTT.

The sample holds one count of this clone. V usage is TRBV7-9 and J usage is TRBJ1-6; 7 bases match TRBD1. Germline V gene lookup returns CDR1 SEHNR and CDR2 FQNEAQ (reference sequence). The trim removed 5 bases at V and 9 bases at J, leaving 7 bases unmatched. The CDR3 has 14 amino acids. For the CDR3, the DNA is TGTGCCAGCAGCCGTGACAGGGAGGTTTCACCCCTCCACTTT. Translating gives CASSRDREVSPLHF.

This rearrangement joins TRBV21-1 to TRBJ1-4. TRBV21-1 is a pseudogene segment. The CDR3 consists of 14 residues. The CDR3 nucleotides are TGTGCCAGCAGCCCCCGGAGAGGGAATGAAAAACTGTTTTTT. This sequence encodes CASSPRRGNEKLFF.

V usage is TRBV15 and J usage is TRBJ2-6, with D perhaps matching TRBD2 (5 bases). Germline V gives CDR1 LNHNV, CDR2 YYDKDF (reference sequence). The V and J ends lost 3 bases and 0 bases respectively, with 9 bases between them. There are 16 residues in the CDR3. Here the CDR3 reads CATSRGVDSGANVLTF. For the CDR3, the DNA is TGTGCCACCAGCAGGGGAGTCGACTCTGGGGCCAACGTCCTGACTTTC.

This clone came up a few times. The chain recombines TRBV6-5 with TRBJ1-6; 9 bases align to TRBD1. This CDR3 region has 15 residues. Looked up from germline, CDR1 is MNHEY and CDR2 is SVGAGI. J gave up 6 bases and V 6 bases, and 6 bases lay outside the gene matches. DNA of the CDR3: TGTGCCAGCAGAACTACAGGGGGCCGTAATTCACCCCTCCACTTT. Protein: CASRTTGGRNSPLHF.

The rearrangement joins TRBV18 to TRBJ2-2, with D perhaps TRBD1 (6 bases). Germline lookup yields CDR1 KGHSH and CDR2 LQKENI. The V end was cut by 3 bases, the J end by 0 bases, with 17 bases between. CDR3 length: 18 amino acids. The CDR3 DNA follows: TGTGCCAGCTCACCGAAAATGCCCGGGACATCGAACACCGGGGAGCTGTTTTTT. Translating it yields CASSPKMPGTSNTGELFF.

V gene TRBV3-1 (or the pseudogene TRBV3-2) combines with J gene TRBJ1-2; 9 positions match TRBD1. Germline trimming cut 1 base from V and 4 bases from J; bases unmatched to any gene: 4. The length of the CDR3 is 15 residues. The germline CDR1 and CDR2 sequences are LGHDT and YNNKEL (reference sequence). Here the CDR3 reads CASSQGTGDIYGYTF. The CDR3, as DNA: TGTGCCAGCAGCCAAGGGACAGGGGATATCTATGGCTACACCTTC.

The chain carries TRBV9 and TRBJ1-1; the D gene is possibly TRBD1 (5 bases). Trimming stripped 0 bases from V and 3 bases from J, with 9 bases between. This CDR3 spans 14 amino acids. The germline gives CDR1 SGDLS, CDR2 YYNGEE. As DNA, the CDR3 is TGTGCCAGCAGCGTAGCTGTGACAGACACTGAAGCTTTCTTT. Translated, it gives CASSVAVTDTEAFF. Complete variable domain (other parts from reference TRBV9 and TRBJ1-1): DSGVTQTPKHLITATGQRVTLRCSPRSGDLSVYWYQQSLDQGLQFLIQYYNGEERAKGNILERFSAQQFPDLHSELNLSSLELGDSALYFCASSVAVTDTEAFFGQGTRLTVV.

The rearrangement joins TRBV9 to TRBJ2-2; 8 bases are a match to TRBD2. The J segment lost 6 bases and the V segment lost 2 bases, leaving 6 bases of the junction unmatched. CDR3 length: 15 amino acids. Germline V lookup: CDR1 SGDLS, CDR2 YYNGEE. The CDR3 nucleotides are TGTGCCAGCAGCGTGCGGGGGGCCGACGCCGGGGAGCTGTTTTTT. Residues: CASSVRGADAGELFF.

The V and J genes are TRBV5-6 and TRBJ1-2, with 8 positions matching TRBD1. Germline CDR1 reads SGHDT; CDR2 reads YYEEEE. After removal of 2 bases from V and 6 bases from J, the junction contained 3 bases not matched to a gene. The CDR3 is 13 amino acids. CDR3 in amino acids: CASSFKQGDGYTF. The DNA of the CDR3 is TGTGCCAGCAGCTTCAAACAGGGGGATGGCTACACCTTC.

The J gene is TRBJ1-4, the V gene TRBV7-8; D uncertain. This CDR3 is 12 amino acids long. V shed 5 bases and J shed 17 bases, with 18 bases lying between them. Germline values: CDR1 SGHVS, CDR2 FQNEAQ. CDR3 sequence: CASSHGSGELFF. CDR3 coding DNA: TGTGCCAGCAGCCATGGTTCGGGAGAGCTCTTTTTT.

The chain uses TRBV7-6 and TRBJ1-1, with a weak D call TRBD1 (5 bases). CDR1 and CDR2 from the germline V gene are SGHVS and FNYEAQ. This CDR3 is 15 amino acids long. Trimming removed 8 bases at V and 4 bases at J, with 20 bases between. The DNA for the CDR3 is TGTGCCAGCTCCTCTATGCGGGGGTGGTCCACTGAAGCTTTCTTT. Its translation is CASSSMRGWSTEAFF.

The chain carries TRBV9 and TRBJ1-5, with D tentatively TRBD1 (5 bases). V was clipped by 0 bases and J by 5 bases, with 12 bases between them. The CDR3 contains 15 residues. Germline V lookup: CDR1 SGDLS, CDR2 YYNGEE. The CDR3 DNA sequence: TGTGCCAGCAGCGTAGCCCCAACGGGGGATCAGCCCCAGCATTTT. As protein: CASSVAPTGDQPQHF.

The V gene is TRBV7-9, the J gene TRBJ2-2; D may be TRBD2 (5 bases). This CDR3 is built from 13 residues. Looked up from germline, CDR1 is SEHNR and CDR2 is FQNEAQ (reference sequence). Trimming pared 6 bases from V and 3 bases from J, leaving 8 bases between. In DNA form, the CDR3 reads TGTGCCAGCAGAGGACTGGACACCGGGGAGCTGTTTTTT. It translates to CASRGLDTGELFF.